The present TCR beta chain was sequenced within a study of blood T cells in healthy people across ages. Study background: About one barcoded beta molecule per two T cells came from capture by template switching. Overall study results and limits: The CMV status of each donor remained undetermined, and this could have confounded shifts in expanded clonotypes.

The donors, all healthy, were Caucasians living in Russia, aged about 6 to 100. Comment on this clonotype: The target antigen is unknown.

The use of a sample-barcoded 5' primer and a J-beta primer mix characterized a second PCR of about 7 to 12 cycles. TCRdb re-called the 5' RACE reads with MiXCR, one entry per CDR3 protein. The sample has about 680,000 distinct CDR3 sequences, 49% seen once. The CDR3 is made up of 15 amino acids. V gave up 3 bases and J gave up 9 bases; unmatched junction bases: 5. Germline CDR1 reads SGHAT; CDR2 reads FQNNGV. The chain recombines TRBV11-2 with TRBJ1-6; 10 bases agree with TRBD1. The source is a woman aged 55-70 years in good health. Material for sequencing was blood. CDR3 amino acids: CASSFDRGLSSPLHF. The CDR3 DNA reads as TGTGCCAGCAGCTTCGACAGGGGGCTGAGTTCACCCCTCCACTTT.